This T cell receptor (beta chain) was sequenced for a study of beta chain features in type 1 diabetes. Study details: There was similarity between patients and healthy donors in age, gender and cell yields.

Per the germline V gene, CDR1 is MGHRA and CDR2 is YSYEKL. Trimming shortened V by 0 bases and J by 1 base, and 10 bases separated the two germline ends. This CDR3 comprises 17 residues. What was sequenced were expressed TCRB transcripts, since all of the isolated RNA had been reverse transcribed. Here immunoSEQ multiplex PCR was the method, and the copy in TCRdb shows in-frame clones only, minus some. The sample carries approximately 170,000 clones, 7.5% to 9.5% recorded once. Cell sorting via CD45RO/CCR7/CD25/CD127/CD95/CD27 was performed to obtain CD4+ naive, central memory, regulatory and stem cell-like memory cells. This clone was picked up a small number of times. Antigen unknown. Overall study findings and caveats: Significant though moderate, a shortening of TCRB CDR3s appeared in all four CD4+ subsets of Type 1 diabetes patients. A pattern of fewer insertions and more deletions at VDJ junctions was seen in type 1 diabetes patients.

The chain joins TRBV4-1 to TRBJ2-6; D is uncertain. The sequence was collected from a woman aged 18-29 years in good health. Sequencing used central memory CD4+ T cells from blood. CDR3: CASSQDKGVSGANVLTF. The CDR3 coding sequence is TGCGCCAGCAGCCAAGATAAAGGAGTGTCTGGGGCCAACGTCCTGACTTTC.